The 31 T cell receptor beta chains in this list originate from one sample, sequenced in a study of T-cell reconstitution after alpha-beta-depleted transplantation in children. Preparation of the TCRbeta library was carried out with unique molecular identifiers. TCRdb used MiXCR to reprocess the PCR reads, holding one entry per CDR3 protein. The data contain roughly 400,000 distinct CDR3 sequences, about 40% of them singletons. The sequencing here drew on PBMCs, taken before TCRalphabeta/CD19-depleted stem cell transplant. These receptors were obtained from a girl aged 2 to 10 with aplastic anemia, due to receive a stem cell transplant.

This clonotype was recorded a few times. The V and J genes are TRBV4-1 and TRBJ2-7; D gene ambiguous. V was clipped by 4 bases and J by 3 bases, with 13 bases between them. Germline CDR1 and CDR2: MGHRA and YSYEKL. The CDR3 sequence is 14 residues long. CDR3 sequence (DNA): TGCGCCAGCAGCCGGATCGGGCTAAACTACGAGCAGTACTTC. As protein: CASSRIGLNYEQYF.

The rearrangement links TRBV6-5 to TRBJ2-2; 8 bases are a match to TRBD2. CDR3 length: 16 amino acids. Germline V CDR1 and CDR2: MNHEY, SVGAGI. V dropped 6 bases and J dropped 5; count of bases not matched to a gene: 11. The CDR3: CASSRYSGTGTGELFF. The CDR3 DNA follows: TGTGCCAGCAGCCGCTATAGCGGGACTGGAACCGGGGAGCTGTTTTTT.

Remarks on this clonotype: The junction and the germline gene differ at one end; a read error may be behind it. The chain uses TRBV6-5 and TRBJ2-1; TRBD2 matches at 10 bases. The CDR3 sequence is 15 residues long. Per germline, CDR1 MNHEY and CDR2 SVGAGI. CDR3 region: CASGYSGTSAFEQFF. CDR3 coding DNA: TGTGCCAGCGGTTACTCAGGGACTAGCGCCTTTGAGCAGTTCTTC.

This clonotype was observed at least ten times. The chain joins TRBV9 to TRBJ2-7, with D maybe TRBD1 (6 bases). The CDR3 length is 13 residues. Germline V lookup: CDR1 SGDLS, CDR2 YYNGEE. The V end lost 8 bases, the J end lost 2 bases, and 14 bases lay between the germline ends. CDR3 DNA sequence: TGTGCCAGAGGACGACAGGAGGCCTACGAGCAGTACTTC. This encodes CARGRQEAYEQYF.

There are many counts of this clonotype. This chain links TRBV12-3 or TRBV12-4 with TRBJ2-1; no clear D. Trimming cost V 5 bases and J 6 bases, with 8 bases left between them. There are 12 residues in the CDR3. CDR3 coding DNA: TGTGCCAGCAGTCACTCCGTCAATGAGCAGTTCTTC. Translation gives CASSHSVNEQFF.

The rearrangement uses TRBV20-1 and TRBJ2-5, with D uncertain. Per germline, CDR1 DFQATT and CDR2 SNEGSKA (reference sequence). The ends were cut back, 3 bases at V and 3 bases at J, with 14 bases in the middle. CDR3 length: 14 residues. The CDR3 DNA reads as TGCAGTGCTAGCGGGTTTCGGCCTAAAGAGACCCAGTACTTC. Its protein is CSASGFRPKETQYF.

This clonotype was seen many times. V gene TRBV12-3 or TRBV12-4 combines with J gene TRBJ1-2; 9 bases map to TRBD1. There are 15 residues in the CDR3. V lost 5 bases, J lost 6 bases, and 10 bases stayed unmatched. The CDR3 DNA is TGTGCCAGCAGTCCGCCCCTGACAGGGGGAAATGGCTACACCTTC. Translation gives CASSPPLTGGNGYTF.

This clonotype was detected only a few times. The V gene is TRBV5-6, the J gene TRBJ2-7; D gene unclear. CDR3 size: 14 residues. Germline V gives CDR1 SGHDT, CDR2 YYEEEE. Between the trimmed V and J ends, which lost 0 bases and 2 bases, there was a span of 9 bases. CDR3 amino acids: CASSLAGRTYEQYF. CDR3 DNA sequence: TGTGCCAGCAGCTTGGCCGGCAGGACCTACGAGCAGTACTTC.

This clonotype was counted many times. This sequence joins TRBV28 and TRBJ1-1; D uncertain. CDR1 is MDHEN and CDR2 is SYDVKM in the germline V gene. CDR3 length: 13 residues. Trimming shortened V by 6 bases and J by 1 base, and 9 bases separated the two germline ends. As DNA, the CDR3 is TGTGCCAGCAGCATCGCGGCGAACACTGAAGCTTTCTTT. Residues: CASSIAANTEAFF.

The V call is TRBV20-1, the J call TRBJ2-3, with 7 bases fitting TRBD2. Germline assignment: CDR1 DFQATT and CDR2 SNEGSKA (reference sequence). There are 15 residues in the CDR3. The CDR3 sequence is CRGAGAVSSTDTQYF. In DNA form, the CDR3 reads TGCAGAGGCGCGGGAGCCGTTTCTTCCACAGATACGCAGTATTTT.

This clonotype came up a few times. The V and J genes are TRBV9 and TRBJ1-1; tentatively, D is TRBD1 (6 bases). The V end was cut by 0 bases, the J end by 7 bases, with 7 bases between. CDR1 is SGDLS, CDR2 YYNGEE, per germline. The CDR3 is 12 residues long. This CDR3 is CASSVVDSEAFF. CDR3 nucleotides: TGTGCCAGCAGCGTAGTGGACAGTGAAGCTTTCTTT.

This clonotype has at least ten counts. The chain links TRBV18 to TRBJ2-5; perhaps TRBD1 as D (5 bases). The V gene's germline CDR1 is KGHSH and CDR2 LQKENI. The CDR3 is 13 amino acids. V was trimmed by 8 bases and J by 4 bases, leaving 14 bases between them. The CDR3 nucleotides read TGTGCCAGCCTAAGGGAAAGGGGAGAGACCCAGTACTTC. Amino acid sequence: CASLRERGETQYF. The full variable domain, rest sourced from reference TRBV18 and TRBJ2-5, is NAGVMQNPRHLVRRRGQEARLRCSPMKGHSHVYWYRQLPEEGLKFMVYLQKENIIDESGMPKERFSAEFPKEGPSILRIQQVVRGDSAAYFCASLRERGETQYFGPGTRLLVL.

This clonotype was observed at least ten times. The rearrangement uses TRBV29-1 and TRBJ2-2; no clear D. Germline CDR1 is SQVTM and CDR2 is ANQGSEA. The CDR3 sequence is 11 residues long. Trimming took off 5 bases at V and 6 bases at J, with 7 bases between the two ends. CDR3 sequence reads: CSVWDPGELFF. The CDR3 DNA sequence: TGCAGCGTTTGGGATCCCGGGGAGCTGTTTTTT.

The sample holds a few counts of this clonotype. The chain couples TRBV5-5 to TRBJ1-2; maybe TRBD1 (6 bases). The CDR3 covers 14 residues. With 0 bases removed from V and 6 bases from J, the gap between germline ends came to 12 bases. Germline V gene sequence: CDR1 SGHKS, CDR2 YYEKEE (reference sequence). The CDR3 bases are TGTGCCAGCAGCTTGGGGGGGGCGAGGAATGGCTACACCTTC. Translated: CASSLGGARNGYTF.

J is TRBJ2-1 and V is TRBV20-1; D is unclear. Trimming removed 4 bases from V and 8 bases from J, with 15 bases in between. This CDR3 has 13 amino acids. CDR1 is DFQATT and CDR2 is SNEGSKA in the germline V gene (reference sequence). The CDR3 region has the DNA TGCAGTGCTATAAGACCTGGAGTGGATGAGCAGTTCTTC. It encodes CSAIRPGVDEQFF.

CDR3 nucleotide sequence: TGCAGTGCTAGAGGACAGGGTGACAATCAGCCCCAGCATTTT. Translating gives CSARGQGDNQPQHF. V is TRBV20-1 and J is TRBJ1-5; 7 nucleotides line up with TRBD1. Looked up from germline, CDR1 is DFQATT and CDR2 is SNEGSKA (reference sequence). This CDR3 comprises 14 residues. The J segment lost 3 bases and the V segment lost 1 base, leaving 3 bases of the junction unmatched.

The sample holds a few counts of this clonotype. The CDR3 DNA follows: TGCGCCAGCAGTCAACTAGCGGGAGGGTGGGGCACAGATACGCAGTATTTT. Translation: CASSQLAGGWGTDTQYF. The chain joins TRBV10-2 to TRBJ2-3, with 13 bases identical to TRBD2. J gave up 1 base and V 5 bases, and 6 bases lay outside the gene matches. This CDR3 is built from 17 residues. The germline V gene has CDR1 WSHSY and CDR2 SAAADI.

This clonotype occurred many times. V is TRBV12-3 or TRBV12-4 and J is TRBJ2-7, with 8 bases that match TRBD2. The CDR3 is 14 residues long. V lost 6 bases to trimming and J lost 2 bases; unmatched junction nucleotides: 6. CDR3 amino acids: CASRPSGSPYEQYF. The CDR3 DNA reads TGTGCCAGCAGGCCTAGCGGGTCCCCCTACGAGCAGTACTTC.

The V gene is TRBV20-1, the J gene TRBJ2-7; 7 nucleotides agree with TRBD1. With 1 base clipped from V and 7 bases from J, the junction kept 4 bases outside the gene matches. The germline V gene encodes CDR1 DFQATT and CDR2 SNEGSKA (reference sequence). The CDR3 has 12 residues. As DNA, the CDR3 is TGCAGTGCTAGAGGACAGGGCGGGGAGCAGTACTTC. Translation gives CSARGQGGEQYF.

The gene calls are TRBV4-1 and TRBJ2-7; TRBD1 agrees at 7 bases. Germline lookup yields CDR1 MGHRA and CDR2 YSYEKL. Germline trimming cut 2 bases from V and 1 base from J; bases unmatched to any gene: 5. The CDR3 sequence is 15 residues long. CDR3 DNA: TGCGCCAGCAGCCAAATCCAGACAGGGTCCTACGAGCAGTACTTC. It is translated as CASSQIQTGSYEQYF.

This clonotype was counted many times. The J gene is TRBJ2-1, the V gene TRBV12-3 or TRBV12-4; TRBD1 matches 7 bases. CDR3 length equals 13 residues. After removal of 6 bases from V and 7 bases from J, the junction contained 6 bases not matched to a gene. As DNA, the CDR3 is TGTGCCAGCAGACAGGGGAGAGGGAATGAGCAGTTCTTC. It yields the protein CASRQGRGNEQFF.

The chain employs TRBV10-2 and TRBJ2-3; no definite D call. Trimming removed 3 bases at V and 2 bases at J, with 9 bases between. The CDR3 length is 14 residues. The germline gives CDR1 WSHSY, CDR2 SAAADI. The CDR3 nucleotides read TGCGCCAGCAGTGAACAGACTCACACAGATACGCAGTATTTT. This translates into CASSEQTHTDTQYF.

Points on this clonotype: This may come from a read error, since a much larger clone is one base off. This chain links TRBV5-1 with TRBJ2-1, with 11 bases fitting TRBD1. CDR1 SGHRS and CDR2 YFSETQ come from the germline V gene. The CDR3 runs to 16 residues. The V gene end was trimmed by 6 bases and the J gene end by 8 bases; junction bases not matched to a gene: 13. CDR3 residues: CASTLAGTGGFDEQFF. Written as DNA, the CDR3 is TGCGCCAGCACCCTGGCCGGGACAGGGGGTTTCGATGAGCAGTTCTTC.

This clonotype was found a few times. This chain uses TRBV27 with TRBJ1-1, with no clear D. CDR3 size: 15 residues. V was cut by 5 bases and J by 0 bases, with 13 bases left in between. Germline V gene lookup returns CDR1 MNHEY and CDR2 SMNVEV (reference sequence). The CDR3 sequence is CASSPLDWVNTEAFF. CDR3 DNA sequence: TGTGCCAGCAGTCCGCTAGACTGGGTGAACACTGAAGCTTTCTTT.

This clonotype came up many times. Here the CDR3 reads CASNRDYTDTQYF. For the CDR3, the DNA is TGTGCCAGCAACCGGGACTACACAGATACGCAGTATTTT. This rearrangement joins TRBV12-3 or TRBV12-4 to TRBJ2-3, with 7 bases fitting TRBD2. The CDR3 has 13 residues. The V and J ends lost 7 bases and 2 bases, in that order; junction bases with no gene match: 3.

With regard to this clonotype: Relative to the germline gene, one junction end is altered; a read error may explain this. V and J are TRBV5-6 and TRBJ2-7; 10 positions match TRBD2. CDR3 length equals 15 residues. Looked up from germline, CDR1 is SGHDT and CDR2 is YYEEEE. The CDR3 protein is CASLFIAGGVYEQSF. The DNA for the CDR3 is TGTGCCAGCTTATTTATAGCGGGAGGAGTATACGAGCAGTCCTTC.

The chain employs TRBV20-1 and TRBJ2-1; 11 positions agree with TRBD2. The V segment lost 6 bases and the J segment 7 bases; nucleotides outside the gene matches: 8. This CDR3 is 14 amino acids long. CDR1 and CDR2 (germline): DFQATT, SNEGSKA (reference sequence). The CDR3 reads CSAHGLAGQNEQFF. The DNA for the CDR3 is TGCAGTGCGCATGGACTAGCGGGCCAAAATGAGCAGTTCTTC.

Only a few counts were recorded for this clonotype. This chain uses TRBV7-6 with TRBJ2-5; tentative D call: TRBD1 (6 bases). There are 15 residues in the CDR3. Per germline, CDR1 SGHVS and CDR2 FNYEAQ. The V gene lost 4 bases and the J gene lost 5 bases, with 17 bases spanning the gap. CDR3 protein: CASSSNRAPRETQYF. The CDR3 DNA reads as TGTGCCAGCAGCTCAAACAGGGCCCCTCGGGAGACCCAGTACTTC.

The sample holds many counts of this clonotype. V usage is TRBV7-3 and J usage is TRBJ2-3; TRBD2 is a possible D gene (6 bases). The germline CDR1 and CDR2 sequences are SGHTA and FQGTGA. V shed 1 base and J shed 4 bases, with 21 bases lying between them. This CDR3 spans 18 amino acids. CDR3 region: CASSLSSLAKIRADTQYF. CDR3 bases: TGTGCCAGCAGCTTAAGTAGCCTAGCGAAAATTCGGGCAGATACGCAGTATTTT.

This clonotype was seen repeatedly, ten times or more. This chain uses TRBV12-3 or TRBV12-4 with TRBJ2-2; tentatively, D is TRBD2 (6 bases). V gave up 7 bases and J gave up 5 bases, with 8 bases separating them. The CDR3 loop spans 12 amino acids. The CDR3 region is CASIGGTGELFF. DNA of the CDR3: TGTGCCAGCATTGGAGGGACCGGGGAGCTGTTTTTT.

The chain carries TRBV29-1 and TRBJ2-3, with D perhaps being TRBD1 or TRBD2 (5 bases each). The CDR3 is 15 residues long. Germline values: CDR1 SQVTM, CDR2 ANQGSEA. Trimming took 4 bases from V and 0 from J, leaving 14 bases between them. DNA for the CDR3: TGCAGCGTTGGGGGGATCGGGGCAAGCACAGATACGCAGTATTTT. Translation: CSVGGIGASTDTQYF.